The 18 T cell receptor beta chains listed next were all sequenced from one sample in a study of memory CD4+ T cells and cytomegalovirus serostatus. The sort gate was single viable CD3+CD4+CD8-CD45RO+ cells for memory CD4+ T cells. Profiled with immunoSEQ multiplex PCR; TCRdb holds only in-frame clones, not every one. The sample shows approximately 61,000 clones, 82% of them seen only once. Sequenced material: memory CD4+ T cells from blood. Every receptor here comes from an adult in good health and CMV-seronegative.

This chain links TRBV6-5 with TRBJ1-1; no clear D. Trimming took 0 bases from V and 5 from J, leaving 13 bases between them. This CDR3 contains 15 residues. Germline V lookup: CDR1 MNHEY, CDR2 SVGAGI. CDR3 coding DNA: TGTGCCAGCAGTTACTCCCGACCCCCCGAGACTGAAGCTTTCTTT. It encodes CASSYSRPPETEAFF.

This rearrangement joins TRBV6-1 to TRBJ2-7; perhaps TRBD2 as D (5 bases). Trimming pared 4 bases from V and 6 bases from J, leaving 16 bases between. CDR3 length: 14 amino acids. Germline V gene sequence: CDR1 MNHNS, CDR2 SASEGT. In DNA form, the CDR3 reads TGTGCCAGCAGTGTCCGTTTACTAGTAGGCGAGCAGTACTTC. Translated, it gives CASSVRLLVGEQYF.

The chain combines TRBV6-6 with TRBJ2-7; D is ambiguous. The germline V gene encodes CDR1 MNHNY and CDR2 SVGAGI (reference sequence). Trimming stripped 2 bases from V and 5 bases from J, with 10 bases between. CDR3 length: 13 residues. The CDR3 DNA sequence: TGTGCCAGCAGTTACCCGCAGAGGAACGAGCAGTACTTC. This gives the protein CASSYPQRNEQYF.

At least ten counts were recorded for this clone. V gene TRBV7-8 combines with J gene TRBJ1-2; 7 positions match TRBD1. The trim removed 2 bases at V and 4 bases at J, leaving 1 base unmatched. This CDR3 has 13 amino acids. Germline-derived CDR1 and CDR2 are SGHVS and FQNEAQ. The chain's CDR3 is CASSLRDSYGYTF. CDR3 DNA: TGTGCCAGCAGCTTAAGGGACAGCTATGGCTACACCTTC.

The chain couples TRBV6-6 to TRBJ1-6, with 10 bases lining up with TRBD1. The CDR3 length is 15 residues. Trimming at V came to 4 bases and at J to 3 bases, leaving 0 bases not matched to a gene. CDR1 MNHNY and CDR2 SVGAGI come from the germline V gene (reference sequence). The CDR3 reads CASSWTGGYNSPLHF. CDR3 nucleotides: TGTGCCAGCAGTTGGACAGGGGGCTATAATTCACCCCTCCACTTT.

The chain has TRBV15 and TRBJ2-1; D tentatively fits TRBD1 or TRBD2 (5 bases each). The germline V gene has CDR1 LNHNV and CDR2 YYDKDF (reference sequence). Trimming shortened V by 6 bases and J by 4 bases, and 16 bases separated the two germline ends. This CDR3 has 15 residues. The CDR3 spells CATSSGPNPYNEQFF. The CDR3 DNA follows: TGTGCCACCAGTTCGGGACCCAACCCGTACAATGAGCAGTTCTTC.

The chain combines TRBV6-1 with TRBJ1-1, with 8 bases aligning to TRBD1. Germline CDR1 reads MNHNS; CDR2 reads SASEGT. The CDR3 is 15 residues long. The ends lost 6 bases at V and 0 bases at J; junction bases unmatched: 6. The CDR3 protein is CASRSQGALNTEAFF. The DNA of the CDR3 is TGTGCCAGCAGGAGTCAGGGGGCTCTGAACACTGAAGCTTTCTTT.

The rearrangement links TRBV2 to TRBJ2-7, with 9 bases fitting TRBD1. CDR1 and CDR2 (germline): SNHLY, FYNNEI. CDR3 length: 14 amino acids. Losses at the gene ends were 5 bases for V and 6 bases for J; bases not matched to a gene: 8. The CDR3 DNA follows: TGTGCCAGCAGTCCAGGACAGGGGACGAGCGAGCAGTACTTC. Translation: CASSPGQGTSEQYF.

This clone is classed as medium-sized. The chain has TRBV7-9 and TRBJ1-1; D ambiguous. This CDR3 has 13 residues. Trimming shortened V by 1 base and J by 3 bases, and 6 bases separated the two germline ends. Germline V CDR1 and CDR2: SEHNR, FQNEAQ (reference sequence). This CDR3 reads CASSLDGYTEAFF. Here the CDR3 DNA reads TGTGCCAGCAGCTTAGACGGTTACACTGAAGCTTTCTTT.

The CDR3 bases are TGCGCCAGCAGCCAATTGGACTTAGTAAGTCTCTACGAGCAGTACTTC. Protein: CASSQLDLVSLYEQYF. The J gene is TRBJ2-7, the V gene TRBV4-1; D possibly corresponds to TRBD2 (5 bases). The CDR3 runs to 16 residues. Trimming pared 2 bases from V and 3 bases from J, leaving 17 bases between. Per the germline V gene, CDR1 is MGHRA and CDR2 is YSYEKL.

The CDR3 sequence: CASNFTRDRVTDTQYF. CDR3 nucleotide sequence: TGTGCCAGTAATTTCACCCGGGACAGGGTCACAGATACGCAGTATTTT. J is TRBJ2-3 and V is TRBV19; 9 positions match TRBD1. The germline CDR1 and CDR2 sequences are LNHDA and SQIVND (reference sequence). The CDR3 contains 16 residues. The junction had 10 bases not matched to a gene; V was cut back by 7 bases and J by 2 bases.

The chain recombines TRBV18 with TRBJ1-2; D unclear. V was shortened by 4 bases and J by 4 bases, with 16 bases between the two germline ends. The CDR3 has 15 amino acids. From germline, CDR1 is KGHSH and CDR2 LQKENI. In DNA form, the CDR3 reads TGTGCCAGCTCACGCGACTGGGGTGCGGGCTATGGCTACACCTTC. Residues: CASSRDWGAGYGYTF.

This clone was seen more than once but under ten times. The J gene is TRBJ2-7, the V gene TRBV30; D could derive from TRBD1 or TRBD2 (5 bases each). Germline V gene data show CDR1 as GTSNPN and CDR2 as SVGIG (reference sequence). This CDR3 has 19 amino acids. V was trimmed by 3 bases and J by 2 bases, leaving 29 bases between them. This chain's CDR3 is CAWSAGATDPLSETYEQYF. The DNA for the CDR3 is TGTGCCTGGAGCGCCGGGGCCACAGACCCCCTCTCAGAAACCTACGAGCAGTACTTC.

This clone was counted a few times. Written as DNA, the CDR3 is TGTGCCAGCAGCGTAGGCCCAGCGGGGAGGTGGGCCGCCGGCGATGAGCAGTTCTTC. Amino acid sequence: CASSVGPAGRWAAGDEQFF. The V and J genes are TRBV9 and TRBJ2-1; 7 nucleotides match TRBD2. This CDR3 region has 19 residues. Germline V gene data show CDR1 as SGDLS and CDR2 as YYNGEE. V lost 0 bases, J lost 8 bases, and 20 bases stayed unmatched.

The chain recombines TRBV7-2 with TRBJ2-7; TRBD2 might be the D (6 bases). The germline V gene has CDR1 SGHTA and CDR2 FQGNSA. With 1 base removed from V and 7 bases from J, the gap between germline ends came to 17 bases. There are 15 residues in the CDR3. CDR3 sequence reads: CASSLGAGLPGEQYF. The CDR3 nucleotides are TGTGCCAGCAGCTTAGGGGCGGGGCTGCCCGGGGAGCAGTACTTC. Looking up the rest from reference TRBV7-2 and TRBJ2-7 gives the full variable domain: GAGVSQSPSNKVTEKGKDVELRCDPISGHTALYWYRQSLGQGLEFLIYFQGNSAPDKSGLPSDRFSAERTGGSVSTLTIQRTQQEDSAVYLCASSLGAGLPGEQYFGPGTRLTVT.

J is TRBJ2-4 and V is TRBV11-1, with D tentatively TRBD1 or TRBD2 (5 bases each). Germline CDR1 SGHAT, CDR2 FQDESV (reference sequence). Trimming left V 4 bases short and J 0 bases short, with 16 bases between. The CDR3 has 17 amino acids. The CDR3 nucleotides read TGTGCCAGCAGCTCGGGACGATCGGGAATAGCCAAAAACATTCAGTACTTC. As protein: CASSSGRSGIAKNIQYF.

This chain uses TRBV6-1 with TRBJ2-5, with D possibly TRBD2 on 5 matching bases. Trimming removed 2 bases from V and 0 bases from J, with 16 bases in between. Looked up from germline, CDR1 is MNHNS and CDR2 is SASEGT. The CDR3 extends over 17 amino acids. CDR3: CASSERSVARYQETQYF. DNA for the CDR3: TGTGCCAGCAGTGAACGTTCGGTAGCGCGGTACCAAGAGACCCAGTACTTC.

This clone has only a few counts. The chain uses TRBV27 and TRBJ1-6; no firm D call. V lost 6 bases to trimming and J lost 6 bases, with 9 bases between them. The CDR3 spans 13 residues. CDR1 is MNHEY, CDR2 SMNVEV, per germline (reference sequence). The CDR3 nucleotides read TGTGCCAGCAGGCAACAGAGTAATTCACCCCTCCACTTT. This sequence encodes CASRQQSNSPLHF.